The clone carrying this T cell receptor beta chain was seen at least ten times. The antigen is undetermined. The entry originates in a study of spatial heterogeneity in lung cancer. Study details: Each distinct TCR and UMI combination averaged more than ten appearances in raw reads.

As to time point: sample taken at primary tumor resection. The donors, fewer than 90 patients with untreated early-stage non-small cell lung cancer, provided the samples. Without sorting, whole RNA was sequenced from tumor, nontumor lung or frozen PBMC. The CDR3 totals 14 residues. Trimming left V 2 bases short and J 9 bases short, with 17 bases between. Study-level results: Relative to follow-up, resection was when ubiquitous expanded tumor TCRs appeared more in blood.

MiXCR, run by TCRdb on the 5' RACE reads, gives a single entry per CDR3 protein. The sample gives roughly 13,000 distinct CDR3 sequences, less than 4.5% of which show up once; 45% is in the top ten. The chain couples TRBV12-3 or TRBV12-4 to TRBJ2-7, with D unclear. The material was PBMCs, obtained at surgery. This sequence was found in a male donor with early-stage non-small cell lung cancer. CDR3 loop: CASSLTALRSGQYF. The CDR3 DNA is TGTGCCAGCAGTTTAACAGCGCTACGATCGGGGCAGTACTTC.